This T cell receptor (beta chain) derives from a study of somatic mutations in cytotoxic T cells in rheumatoid arthritis. CDR1 is SGHAT, CDR2 FQNNGV, per germline. V was pared by 3 bases and J by 14 bases, with 3 bases of the junction left unmatched. The CDR3 extends over 12 amino acids. Study-wide findings and caveats: TRBV07's slight underrepresentation, observed in rheumatoid arthritis patients, lacked adjustment for multiple comparisons.

This clone has a handful of counts. The antigen is undetermined. Only in-frame clones appear in the TCRdb table, and some are missing; sequencing was by immunoSEQ multiplex PCR. The sample shows 8,000 to 9,500 clones, roughly 80% of them seen only once. The receptor was derived from a woman aged 45-65 years in good health. The sample consisted of CD8+ T cells sorted from blood. The rearrangement joins TRBV11-2 to TRBJ1-6; 8 bases agree with TRBD1. The CDR3 protein is CASSLDRVTLHF. In DNA, the CDR3 is TGTGCCAGCAGCTTGGACAGGGTCACCCTCCACTTT.